One and the same sample provided the 5 T cell receptor beta chains below, sequenced in a study of Graves' ophthalmopathy and Graves' hyperthyroidism. Amplified TCR beta CDR3 regions were obtained using RNA transcripts as template. HTBI primers served in a first-round RT-PCR, which a second-round multiplex PCR followed. TCRdb redid the calling of the multiplex PCR reads with MiXCR, one entry per CDR3 protein. This table has approximately 640,000 distinct CDR3 sequences, about 38% appearing once. The sample consisted of peripheral blood. These TCRs come from an adult man with Graves' ophthalmopathy.

The chain recombines TRBV7-9 with TRBJ2-7; perhaps D is TRBD1 or TRBD2 (7 bases each). Germline V gene sequence: CDR1 SEHNR, CDR2 FQNEAQ (reference sequence). V was shortened by 10 bases and J by 3 bases, with 22 bases between the two germline ends. CDR3 length: 15 amino acids. CDR3 residues: CANSDAGGVFYEQYF. The CDR3 bases are TGTGCCAACAGTGACGCAGGGGGGGTTTTCTACGAGCAGTACTTC.

This clonotype was counted many times. V is TRBV15 and J is TRBJ1-3; D unresolved. The CDR3 is 15 amino acids. Germline V gives CDR1 LNHNV, CDR2 YYDKDF (reference sequence). The V and J ends lost 3 bases and 0 bases respectively, with 9 bases between them. The CDR3 bases are TGTGCCACCAGCAGTCGGCGGAACTCTGGAAACACCATATATTTT. Its translation: CATSSRRNSGNTIYF.

The sample holds many counts of this clonotype. The rearrangement links TRBV20-1 to TRBJ2-7, with TRBD2 identical over 9 bases. J was trimmed by 2 bases and V by 2 bases; bases with no gene match: 4. This CDR3 has 14 amino acids. CDR1 is DFQATT and CDR2 is SNEGSKA in the germline V gene (reference sequence). In DNA, the CDR3 is TGCAGTGCTAGAATAGCGGGAGCCCCCTACGAGCAGTACTTC. Translating it yields CSARIAGAPYEQYF.

The chain combines TRBV29-1 with TRBJ1-1; weak D call: TRBD1 (5 bases). Germline CDR1 reads SQVTM; CDR2 reads ANQGSEA. Between the trimmed V and J ends, which lost 6 bases and 0 bases, there was a span of 14 bases. The CDR3 loop spans 14 amino acids. CDR3 protein: CSVERGGMNTEAFF. Here the CDR3 DNA reads TGCAGCGTAGAGCGGGGGGGGATGAACACTGAAGCTTTCTTT. The full variable domain, its missing parts supplied by reference TRBV29-1 and TRBJ1-1, is SAVISQKPSRDICQRGTSLTIQCQVDSQVTMMFWYRQQPGQSLTLIATANQGSEATYESGFVIDKFPISRPNLTFSTLTVSNMSPEDSSIYLCSVERGGMNTEAFFGQGTRLTVV.

This chain uses TRBV24-1 with TRBJ2-5, with 8 bases aligning to TRBD1. Germline CDR1 is KGHDR and CDR2 is SFDVKD. Germline trimming cut 2 bases from V and 1 base from J; bases unmatched to any gene: 2. The CDR3 has 15 amino acids. DNA for the CDR3: TGTGCCACCAGTGATTCCGACAGGGGCCAAGAGACCCAGTACTTC. Protein: CATSDSDRGQETQYF.